One and the same sample provided the 26 T cell receptor beta chains below, sequenced in a study of Graves' ophthalmopathy and Graves' hyperthyroidism. CDR3 regions of TCR beta were amplified from RNA transcripts. RT-PCR was first run with HTBI primers, then multiplex PCR in a second round. TCRdb analysed the multiplex PCR reads with MiXCR anew, one entry per CDR3 protein. Among 580,000 or so distinct CDR3 sequences listed, roughly 39% were seen once. Source material: peripheral blood or thyroid tissue (not recorded which). These receptors were taken from an adult man with Graves' hyperthyroidism.

This clonotype has a count of ten or more. CDR3 bases: TGTGCCAGCAGCCAGGGCTCAACTAATGAAAAACTGTTTTTT. This sequence encodes CASSQGSTNEKLFF. The V and J genes are TRBV7-2 and TRBJ1-4; perhaps TRBD1 as D (5 bases). V was shortened by 5 bases and J by 0 bases, with 7 bases between the two germline ends. Germline V gives CDR1 SGHTA, CDR2 FQGNSA. This CDR3 is built from 14 residues. The complete variable domain, with remaining parts taken from reference TRBV7-2 and TRBJ1-4, reads GAGVSQSPSNKVTEKGKDVELRCDPISGHTALYWYRQSLGQGLEFLIYFQGNSAPDKSGLPSDRFSAERTGGSVSTLTIQRTQQEDSAVYLCASSQGSTNEKLFFGSGTQLSVL.

This clonotype was recorded many times. V gene TRBV5-1 combines with J gene TRBJ2-1, with D hard to call. CDR1 is SGHRS, CDR2 YFSETQ, per germline. The V gene lost 0 bases and the J gene lost 1 base, with 5 bases spanning the gap. This CDR3 is 14 amino acids long. This chain's CDR3 is CASSLDGSYNEQFF. The CDR3 bases are TGCGCCAGCAGCTTGGATGGATCCTACAATGAGCAGTTCTTC.

This clonotype was detected only a few times. This chain uses TRBV7-9 with TRBJ1-2; 8 bases fit TRBD1. The CDR3 length is 14 residues. Germline lookup yields CDR1 SEHNR and CDR2 FQNEAQ (reference sequence). The J segment lost 13 bases and the V segment lost 5 bases, leaving 15 bases of the junction unmatched. CDR3 sequence reads: CASSGIPGQARLTF. The CDR3 DNA follows: TGTGCCAGCAGCGGCATACCGGGACAGGCAAGGCTCACCTTC.

This sequence joins TRBV13 and TRBJ1-1, with a possible D match to TRBD1 (5 bases). CDR3 size: 15 residues. Trimming took 0 bases from V and 6 from J, leaving 14 bases between them. Germline CDR1 and CDR2: PRHDT and FYEKMQ (reference sequence). The CDR3 coding sequence is TGTGCCAGCAGCTTAGGGGCAGGGTCGGGGCCTGAAGCTTTCTTT. This sequence encodes CASSLGAGSGPEAFF.

The chain uses TRBV2 and TRBJ1-1, with a tentative D call TRBD1 (6 bases). Germline loops: CDR1 SNHLY, CDR2 FYNNEI. There are 14 residues in the CDR3. V was cut by 6 bases and J by 5 bases, with 16 bases left in between. The CDR3 DNA reads as TGTGCCAGCAGCCAAGGTAACAGGGAGACTGAAGCTTTCTTT. Translating it yields CASSQGNRETEAFF.

This clonotype appeared many times. The gene calls are TRBV7-6 and TRBJ2-5; the D is unclear. The CDR3 totals 15 residues. CDR1 and CDR2 (germline): SGHVS, FNYEAQ. With 3 bases removed from V and 0 bases from J, the gap between germline ends came to 11 bases. The CDR3 bases are TGTGCCAGCAGCTTTAGTGGACCGTACCAAGAGACCCAGTACTTC. It is translated as CASSFSGPYQETQYF.

This clonotype was observed at least ten times. This chain uses TRBV20-1 with TRBJ2-5; D unclear. Trimming stripped 0 bases from V and 7 bases from J, with 6 bases between. This CDR3 contains 11 residues. Germline loops: CDR1 DFQATT, CDR2 SNEGSKA (reference sequence). Written as DNA, the CDR3 is TGCAGTGCTAGAGATATTGGGACCCAGTACTTC. This encodes CSARDIGTQYF.

The rearrangement links TRBV7-9 to TRBJ2-4, with TRBD2 matching 12 bases. Trimming at V came to 8 bases and at J to 3 bases, leaving 14 bases not matched to a gene. Per germline, CDR1 SEHNR and CDR2 FQNEAQ (reference sequence). The length of the CDR3 is 18 residues. CDR3 DNA: TGTGCCAGCGCGAGTCGGGCTAGCGGGAGGGGAGGCAAAAACATTCAGTACTTC. This translates into CASASRASGRGGKNIQYF.

The chain employs TRBV2 and TRBJ1-3, with D perhaps TRBD1 (5 bases). V lost 4 bases, J lost 4 bases, and 14 bases lay in between. Germline CDR1 is SNHLY and CDR2 is FYNNEI. This CDR3 contains 15 residues. The CDR3 loop reads CASSVRGVGGNTIYF. The CDR3 DNA reads TGTGCCAGCAGTGTCCGGGGGGTAGGAGGAAACACCATATATTTT.

As DNA, the CDR3 is TGTGCCATCAGTGGGGGTGTAGGGGGGCGATACCAAGAGACCCAGTACTTC. Protein: CAISGGVGGRYQETQYF. The V gene is TRBV10-3, the J gene TRBJ2-5; the D gene could be TRBD1 or TRBD2 (6 bases each). V was shortened by 4 bases and J by 0 bases, with 18 bases between the two germline ends. The CDR3 contains 17 residues. Germline CDR1 ENHRY, CDR2 SYGVKD.

The sample holds many counts of this clonotype. The rearrangement uses TRBV6-1 and TRBJ1-1; maybe TRBD1 (6 bases). CDR1 and CDR2 from the germline V gene are MNHNS and SASEGT. The V end lost 11 bases, the J end lost 1 base, and 11 bases lay between the germline ends. The CDR3 totals 12 residues. The DNA for the CDR3 is TGTGCCGCCCAACAGGGGAACACTGAAGCTTTCTTT. It specifies CAAQQGNTEAFF.

V is TRBV11-1 and J is TRBJ2-2, with 7 bases that match TRBD2. Germline V gene sequence: CDR1 SGHAT, CDR2 FQDESV (reference sequence). The CDR3 sequence is 16 residues long. The ends lost 5 bases at V and 2 bases at J; junction bases unmatched: 8. In nucleotides, the CDR3 is TGTGCCAGCAGCCCCACGCGGGAGCTAAACACCGGGGAGCTGTTTTTT. This translates into CASSPTRELNTGELFF.

This clonotype was seen at least ten times. The CDR3 region is CASSRVQGQGGNTIYF. CDR3 DNA: TGTGCCAGCAGCAGAGTACAGGGGCAAGGTGGAAACACCATATATTTT. The chain is built from TRBV5-4 and TRBJ1-3, with 7 bases that match TRBD1. Per the germline V gene, CDR1 is SGHNT and CDR2 is YYREEE (reference sequence). The CDR3 is 16 amino acids. Unmatched junction bases numbered 10, after V lost 4 bases and J lost 3 bases.

The genes are TRBV20-1 and TRBJ2-1; D perhaps matches TRBD2 (6 bases). This CDR3 has 14 residues. V lost 1 base, J lost 1 base, and 8 bases lay in between. CDR1 is DFQATT and CDR2 is SNEGSKA in the germline V gene (reference sequence). The chain's CDR3 is CSARVAASYNEQFF. CDR3 in DNA: TGCAGTGCTAGAGTAGCGGCTTCCTACAATGAGCAGTTCTTC.

Comments on this clonotype: No DNA is shown, since the ends of the CDR3 on it are uncertain; the CDR3 is the one TCRdb lists. The chain uses TRBV5-1 and TRBJ2-2; the listed D gene, TRBD2, was not tested against the DNA. The CDR3 numbers 22 amino acids, ends counted. Germline-derived CDR1 and CDR2 are SGHRS and YFSETQ. CDR3 amino acids: CASSLRTASDQDFGPGTGELFF.

There are many counts of this clonotype. The chain's CDR3 is CASSVKGGYQETQYF. In DNA, the CDR3 is TGTGCCAGCAGCGTAAAGGGGGGTTATCAAGAGACCCAGTACTTC. This chain joins TRBV9 and TRBJ2-5; D could derive from TRBD1 or TRBD2 (6 bases each). This CDR3 is built from 15 residues. V dropped 1 base and J dropped 2 bases, with 12 bases sitting between them. Germline-derived CDR1 and CDR2 are SGDLS and YYNGEE.

In its sample, this clonotype was seen many times. The V call is TRBV19, the J call TRBJ2-6; D is uncertain. From germline, CDR1 is LNHDA and CDR2 SQIVND (reference sequence). Between the trimmed V and J ends, which lost 3 bases and 0 bases, there was a span of 6 bases. The CDR3 consists of 15 residues. CDR3 loop: CASSILGSGANVLTF. As DNA, the CDR3 is TGTGCCAGTAGTATTTTAGGCTCTGGGGCCAACGTCCTGACTTTC.

In its sample, this clonotype was seen a few times. The chain uses TRBV7-6 and TRBJ2-5, with 7 positions matching TRBD2. The tail of the sequence fits TRBJ2-3 better, so the J call may be wrong. The CDR3 runs 12 residues. Per germline, CDR1 SGHVS and CDR2 FNYEAQ. The CDR3 nucleotides are TGTGCCAGCAGCTTATCGGGGGGTACGCAGTATTTT. Translating it yields CASSLSGGTQYF.

This clonotype has more than one count but fewer than ten. This chain connects TRBV5-1 to TRBJ2-2, with D possibly being TRBD1 (6 bases). The germline V gene encodes CDR1 SGHRS and CDR2 YFSETQ. The V gene lost 7 bases and the J gene lost 6 bases, with 13 bases spanning the gap. CDR3 length equals 13 residues. The CDR3 region is CASWGHTPGELFF. The CDR3, as DNA: TGCGCCAGCTGGGGACATACCCCCGGGGAGCTGTTTTTT.

V gene TRBV6-1 combines with J gene TRBJ2-7; TRBD2 matches at 8 bases. V was pared by 5 bases and J by 2 bases, with 11 bases of the junction left unmatched. This CDR3 has 16 amino acids. Germline CDR1 MNHNS, CDR2 SASEGT. The CDR3: CASSSERGGLTYEQYF. DNA of the CDR3: TGTGCCAGCAGTTCCGAACGGGGGGGCCTTACCTACGAGCAGTACTTC.

The genes are TRBV7-9 and TRBJ1-6; 7 nucleotides line up with TRBD1. Germline V CDR1 and CDR2: SEHNR, FQNEAQ (reference sequence). After removal of 5 bases from V and 0 bases from J, the junction contained 13 bases not matched to a gene. This CDR3 is 19 amino acids long. The CDR3 bases are TGTGCCAGCAGCCATCCGGGACAGAGCACAAGCTCCTATAATTCACCCCTCCACTTT. This sequence encodes CASSHPGQSTSSYNSPLHF. The full variable domain, rest sourced from reference TRBV7-9 and TRBJ1-6, is DTGVSQNPRHKITKRGQNVTFRCDPISEHNRLYWYRQTLGQGPEFLTYFQNEAQLEKSRLLSDRFSAERPKGSFSTLEIQRTEQGDSAMYLCASSHPGQSTSSYNSPLHFGNGTRLTVT.

The table lists this clonotype with many counts. The chain carries TRBV29-1 and TRBJ1-3; 8 bases match TRBD1. The CDR3 has 14 amino acids. The germline V gene has CDR1 SQVTM and CDR2 ANQGSEA. Trimming cost V 5 bases and J 6 bases; bases outside gene matches: 9. As DNA, the CDR3 is TGCAGCGTTTTTAAGACAGGGGTCTCAAACACCATATATTTT. It encodes CSVFKTGVSNTIYF.

This clonotype was counted at least ten times. The chain couples TRBV19 to TRBJ1-6; D uncertain. Trimming shortened V by 1 base and J by 9 bases, and 4 bases separated the two germline ends. The CDR3 has 12 amino acids. Germline V gene sequence: CDR1 LNHDA, CDR2 SQIVND (reference sequence). The CDR3 is CASSIGGSPLHF. As DNA, the CDR3 is TGTGCCAGTAGTATAGGGGGTTCACCCCTCCACTTT.

This chain links TRBV9 with TRBJ2-7; D gene ambiguous. With 0 bases removed from V and 1 base from J, the gap between germline ends came to 11 bases. The germline gives CDR1 SGDLS, CDR2 YYNGEE. The CDR3 is made up of 15 amino acids. The CDR3 region is CASSVGGAGSYEQYF. The CDR3, as DNA: TGTGCCAGCAGCGTAGGGGGTGCAGGTTCCTACGAGCAGTACTTC.

In its sample, this clonotype was seen a few times. The rearrangement joins TRBV7-8 to TRBJ1-1; D is undetermined. This CDR3 spans 14 amino acids. CDR1 SGHVS and CDR2 FQNEAQ come from the germline V gene. The CDR3 here is CARDLGQWVAEAFF. CDR3 coding DNA: TGTGCTAGAGATCTAGGGCAGTGGGTGGCTGAAGCTTTCTTT. Together with reference TRBV7-8 and TRBJ1-1, the CDR3 gives the full variable domain: GAGVSQSPRYKVAKRGQDVALRCDPISGHVSLFWYQQALGQGPEFLTYFQNEAQLDKSGLPSDRFFAERPEGSVSTLKIQRTQQEDSAVYLCARDLGQWVAEAFFGQGTRLTVV.

This clonotype appeared many times. The rearrangement uses TRBV6-5 and TRBJ2-7; 9 positions match TRBD1. CDR3 length equals 13 residues. CDR1 and CDR2 from the germline V gene are MNHEY and SVGAGI. V lost 8 bases and J lost 6; bases outside the gene matches: 8. The CDR3 coding sequence is TGTGCCAGCGTCTCGGGACAGGGCCTCGAGCAGTACTTC. Translation gives CASVSGQGLEQYF.